The source of this TCR beta chain is a study of technical replicates of blood from a handful of donors. The CDR3 contains 13 residues. In germline, CDR1 is MDHEN, CDR2 SYDVKM. Trimming removed 2 bases from V and 12 bases from J, with 16 bases in between. Generated by immunoSEQ multiplex PCR, the TCRdb table keeps only in-frame clones and is missing some. The data hold fewer than 95,000 clones, with approximately 95% observed a single time. V is TRBV28 and J is TRBJ1-1; D call uncertain. The sequenced sample was T cells isolated from PBMCs. The sequence derives from a human donor in good health. In DNA, the CDR3 is TGTGCCAGCAGTTTAGAGAGACCGGCGGGAACTTTCTTT. Protein sequence: CASSLERPAGTFF.